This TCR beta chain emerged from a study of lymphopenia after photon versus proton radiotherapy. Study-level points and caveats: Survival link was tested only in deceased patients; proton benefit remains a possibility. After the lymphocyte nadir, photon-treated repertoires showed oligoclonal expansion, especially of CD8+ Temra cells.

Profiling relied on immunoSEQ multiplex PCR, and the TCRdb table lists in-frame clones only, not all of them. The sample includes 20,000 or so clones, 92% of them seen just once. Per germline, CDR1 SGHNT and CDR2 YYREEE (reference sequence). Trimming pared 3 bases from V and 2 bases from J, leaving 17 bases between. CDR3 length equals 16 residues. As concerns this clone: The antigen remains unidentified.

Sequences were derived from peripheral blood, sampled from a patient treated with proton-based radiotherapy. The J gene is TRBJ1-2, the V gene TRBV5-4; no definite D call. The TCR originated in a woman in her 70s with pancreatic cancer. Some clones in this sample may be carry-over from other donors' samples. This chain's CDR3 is CASSSYLTATNYGYTF. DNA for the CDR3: TGTGCCAGCAGCTCCTACCTCACAGCTACAAACTATGGCTACACCTTC.